The rows below give T cell receptor beta chains drawn from one sample of a study of Graves' ophthalmopathy and Graves' hyperthyroidism. TCRdb independently ran MiXCR on the multiplex PCR reads; one entry per CDR3 protein. Among approximately 410,000 distinct CDR3 sequences, less than 20% were seen once, and the ten largest hold 5.5% to 8%. Material for sequencing was peripheral blood. Source of these receptors: a woman aged 18-35 years with stable Graves' hyperthyroidism. Both conserved end residues are part of each CDR3. The order of the fields is V gene, D gene, J gene, clone size, CDR3 protein, CDR3 DNA. A D gene is named only where the DNA matches it firmly. Only some rows state a clone size, as once, few, many or a class for expanded clones.

>TRBV6-2/TRBV6-3|TRBD2|TRBJ2-7|.
CASSASGRLPEQYF
TGTGCCAGCAGTGCCAGCGGGAGGCTTCCAGAGCAGTACTTC
>TRBV29-1|TRBD1|TRBJ1-1|many
CSVTETGMNTEAFF
TGCAGCGTCACCGAGACAGGGATGAACACTGAAGCTTTCTTT
>TRBV6-1|.|TRBJ2-5|.
CASSPRPRGTETQYF
TGTGCCAGCAGCCCCCGGCCTCGAGGGACAGAGACCCAGTACTTC
>TRBV20-1|TRBD1|TRBJ1-1|many
CSARSPREGQMNTEAFF
TGCAGTGCTAGATCTCCAAGAGAGGGACAGATGAACACTGAAGCTTTCTTT
>TRBV28|TRBD2|TRBJ2-7|.
CASSLRLAGLYEQYF
TGTGCCAGCAGTTTGAGGCTAGCGGGCCTCTACGAGCAGTACTTC
>TRBV6-1|.|TRBJ1-1|once
CASKKGLNTEAFF
TGTGCCAGCAAAAAAGGGTTGAACACTGAAGCTTTCTTT
>TRBV29-1|.|TRBJ2-2|many
CSVEPGTNTGELFF
TGCAGCGTTGAGCCCGGCACGAACACCGGGGAGCTGTTTTTT
>TRBV6-1|.|TRBJ1-6|many
CASSDGGPFQGSPLHF
TGTGCCAGCAGTGACGGCGGGCCTTTCCAGGGGTCACCCCTCCACTTT
>TRBV4-1|.|TRBJ1-6|many
CASSQETTSNSPLHF
TGCGCCAGCAGCCAAGAGACAACCTCTAATTCACCCCTCCACTTT
>TRBV6-2/TRBV6-3|.|TRBJ2-7|many
CASSYGVSYEQYF
TGTGCCAGCAGTTACGGGGTTTCCTACGAGCAGTACTTC
>TRBV11-1|.|TRBJ1-2|many
CASSLAGIDSNYGYTF
TGTGCCAGCAGCTTAGCCGGGATTGACAGCAACTATGGCTACACCTTC
>TRBV30|.|TRBJ2-5|.
CAWSVGAKETQYF
TGTGCCTGGAGTGTGGGGGCGAAAGAGACCCAGTACTTC
>TRBV11-2|.|TRBJ2-7|few
CASSLDVSADYEQYF
TGTGCCAGCAGCTTAGATGTATCAGCAGACTACGAGCAGTACTTC
>TRBV20-1|.|TRBJ1-1|many
CSASITGTVREAFF
TGCAGTGCTTCCATCACAGGGACGGTCCGTGAAGCTTTCTTT
>TRBV20-1|TRBD2|TRBJ2-7|many
CSARDGTSGSYEQYF
TGCAGTGCTAGAGACGGGACTAGCGGCTCCTACGAGCAGTACTTC
>TRBV6-5|.|TRBJ1-2|many
CASSRRQGEDGYTF
TGTGCCAGCAGCCGCCGGCAGGGCGAGGATGGCTACACCTTC
>TRBV19|.|TRBJ2-7|.
CASRGGGALEQYF
TGTGCCAGTAGAGGTGGGGGGGCCCTCGAGCAGTACTTC
>TRBV11-3|.|TRBJ1-5|many
CASSPPQPQHF
TGTGCCAGCAGCCCCCCCCAGCCCCAGCATTTT
>TRBV5-1|TRBD2|TRBJ2-5|many
CASSLAAGVQETQYF
TGCGCCAGCAGCTTGGCTGCGGGGGTTCAAGAGACCCAGTACTTC
>TRBV15|TRBD1|TRBJ1-2|many
CATGRTGLNYGYTF
TGTGCCACGGGACGGACAGGCTTGAACTATGGCTACACCTTC
>TRBV7-9|.|TRBJ2-7|many
CASSARGQSYEQYF
TGTGCCAGCAGCGCCAGGGGACAATCCTACGAGCAGTACTTC
>TRBV5-1|.|TRBJ2-5|.
CASSLHQIQETQYF
TGCGCCAGCAGCTTGCACCAGATTCAAGAGACCCAGTACTTC
>TRBV11-2|.|TRBJ1-2|many
CASSLDSGTLQNYGYTF
TGTGCCAGCAGCTTAGATTCAGGGACCTTACAGAACTATGGCTACACCTTC
>TRBV30|.|TRBJ1-2|.
CAWSRVPYGYTF
TGTGCCTGGAGTCGGGTTCCGTATGGCTACACCTTC
>TRBV20-1|.|TRBJ1-2|.
CSARDRTNYGYTF
TGCAGTGCTAGGGACCGAACTAACTATGGCTACACCTTC
>TRBV2|TRBD1|TRBJ1-5|few
CASSRDRRGQPQHF
TGTGCCAGCAGTCGGGACAGACGAGGTCAGCCCCAGCATTTT
>TRBV11-3|.|TRBJ2-7|many
CASSLVQVDEQYF
TGTGCCAGCAGCTTAGTCCAGGTCGACGAGCAGTACTTC
>TRBV6-2/TRBV6-3|TRBD2|TRBJ2-5|many
CASTQGLAGMETQYF
TGTGCCAGCACCCAGGGACTAGCGGGGATGGAGACCCAGTACTTC
>TRBV15|.|TRBJ1-1|many
CATNERGLMNTEAFF
TGTGCCACCAATGAGCGGGGGCTTATGAACACTGAAGCTTTCTTT
>TRBV6-4|.|TRBJ1-2|many
CASSTKGGGRIFRVDSYTF
TGTGCCAGCAGTACCAAGGGGGGCGGCAGGATTTTCCGGGTCGACTCCTACACCTTC
>TRBV6-5|.|TRBJ2-5|many
CASSLGGGSRSRETQYF
TGTGCCAGCAGTTTAGGAGGGGGAAGTAGGTCTAGAGAGACCCAGTACTTC
>TRBV6-4|TRBD1|TRBJ1-1|.
CASRRDRGTNTEAFF
TGTGCCAGCAGACGGGACAGGGGGACGAACACTGAAGCTTTCTTT
>TRBV7-9|TRBD1|TRBJ2-7|.
CASSLQGVFYEQYF
TGTGCCAGCAGCTTACAGGGGGTTTTTTACGAGCAGTACTTC
>TRBV11-2|TRBD2|TRBJ2-6|many
CASSLREGSGANVLTF
TGTGCCAGCTCTCTCAGGGAGGGCTCTGGGGCCAACGTCCTGACTTTC
>TRBV11-2|TRBD1|TRBJ2-7|many
CASSQNPDRAYEQCF
TGTGCCAGCAGCCAAAATCCGGACAGGGCCTACGAGCAGTGCTTC
>TRBV5-1|TRBD1|TRBJ2-5|.
CASSADRVQTQYF
TGCGCCAGCAGCGCCGACAGGGTTCAGACCCAGTACTTC
>TRBV25-1|.|TRBJ1-2|many
CASSGPALGGYTF
TGTGCCAGCAGTGGTCCAGCATTAGGGGGCTACACCTTC
>TRBV6-2/TRBV6-3|TRBD1|TRBJ2-7|many
CASRTFTGGEQYF
TGTGCCAGCAGAACCTTTACAGGGGGTGAGCAGTACTTC
>TRBV7-3|.|TRBJ2-5|few
CASNRGSRETQYF
TGTGCCAGCAATCGGGGGAGCAGGGAGACCCAGTACTTC
>TRBV11-1|TRBD1|TRBJ2-3|few
CASSSSTLDRAGDTQYF
TGTGCCAGCAGCTCTAGCACATTGGACAGGGCTGGAGATACGCAGTATTTT
>TRBV20-1|.|TRBJ2-5|.
CSALPGLGETQYF
TGCAGTGCCCTACCTGGGCTAGGAGAGACCCAGTACTTC
>TRBV9|TRBD1|TRBJ1-2|many
CASSTETGRYGYTF
TGTGCCAGCAGCACCGAGACAGGGCGGTATGGCTACACCTTC
>TRBV12-3/TRBV12-4|.|TRBJ1-1|many
CASSSSVARGTEAFF
TGTGCCAGCAGTTCCTCGGTGGCCCGCGGGACTGAAGCTTTCTTT
>TRBV5-1|TRBD1|TRBJ2-7|many
CASSLLGTGPYEQYF
TGCGCCAGCAGCCTACTCGGGACAGGGCCCTACGAGCAGTACTTC
>TRBV5-1|.|TRBJ1-1|.
CASSLARDGEAFF
TGCGCCAGCAGCTTGGCCCGGGACGGTGAAGCTTTCTTT
>TRBV7-9|.|TRBJ1-2|few
CASSPGGVGLYGYTF
TGTGCCAGCAGCCCCGGCGGGGTTGGGTTATATGGCTACACCTTC
>TRBV19|TRBD1|TRBJ1-5|many
CASSIYRGSNQPQHF
TGTGCCAGTAGTATATACAGGGGAAGCAATCAGCCCCAGCATTTT
>TRBV3-1|TRBD2|TRBJ2-3|few
CASSLSGTRTDTQYF
TGTGCCAGCAGTCTATCCGGGACTAGAACAGATACGCAGTATTTT
>TRBV7-3|TRBD1|TRBJ1-2|many
CASSLGGGQDGYTF
TGTGCCAGCAGCTTAGGAGGGGGACAGGACGGCTACACCTTC
>TRBV14|.|TRBJ1-2|many
CASSQETVGYGYTF
TGTGCCAGCAGCCAAGAGACAGTAGGCTATGGCTACACCTTC
>TRBV6-2/TRBV6-3|.|TRBJ1-5|many
CASSSWGYQPQHF
TGTGCCAGCAGTTCCTGGGGATATCAGCCCCAGCATTTT
>TRBV19|.|TRBJ1-2|many
CASRTVSYGYTF
TGTGCCAGTAGGACAGTTTCCTATGGCTACACCTTC
>TRBV11-3|.|TRBJ2-2|.
CASSSRTVQTGELFF
TGTGCCAGCAGCTCACGGACAGTCCAGACCGGGGAGCTGTTTTTT
>TRBV29-1|.|TRBJ2-5|few
CSGNRESQETQYF
TGCAGCGGAAACAGGGAATCACAAGAGACCCAGTACTTC
>TRBV4-1|.|TRBJ1-2|few
CASSPLGLRGYTF
TGCGCCAGCAGCCCCTTGGGGCTGCGAGGCTACACCTTC
>TRBV7-3|TRBD1|TRBJ1-1|many
CASSLKGQGSTFF
TGTGCCAGCAGCTTAAAGGGACAGGGATCGACTTTCTTT
>TRBV29-1|.|TRBJ2-6|.
CSVEEEGTGANVLTF
TGCAGCGTTGAAGAAGAGGGGACTGGGGCCAACGTCCTGACTTTC